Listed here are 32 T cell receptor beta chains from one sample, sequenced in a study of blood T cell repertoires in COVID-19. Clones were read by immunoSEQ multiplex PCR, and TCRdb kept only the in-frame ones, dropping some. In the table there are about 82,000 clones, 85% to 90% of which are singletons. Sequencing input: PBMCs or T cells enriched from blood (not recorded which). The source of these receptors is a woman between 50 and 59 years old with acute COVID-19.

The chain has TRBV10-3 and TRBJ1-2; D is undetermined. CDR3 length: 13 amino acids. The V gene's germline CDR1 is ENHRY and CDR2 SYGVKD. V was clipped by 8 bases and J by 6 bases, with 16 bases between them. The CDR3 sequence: CAIGRGGSHGYTF. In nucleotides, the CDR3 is TGTGCCATCGGTAGAGGAGGGAGCCATGGCTACACCTTC.

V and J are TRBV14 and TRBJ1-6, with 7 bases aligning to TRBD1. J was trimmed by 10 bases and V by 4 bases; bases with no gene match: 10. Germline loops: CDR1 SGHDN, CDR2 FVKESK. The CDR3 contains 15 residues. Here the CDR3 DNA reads TGTGCCAGCAGCCGACGGGACAGTTTGGGGTCACCCCTCCACTTT. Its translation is CASSRRDSLGSPLHF.

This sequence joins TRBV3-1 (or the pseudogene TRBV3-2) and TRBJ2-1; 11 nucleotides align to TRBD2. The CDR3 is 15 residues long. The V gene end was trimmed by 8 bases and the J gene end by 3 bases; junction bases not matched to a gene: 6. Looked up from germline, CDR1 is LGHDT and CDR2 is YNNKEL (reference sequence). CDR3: CASGKTSGIYNEQFF. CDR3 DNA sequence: TGTGCCAGCGGAAAGACTAGCGGGATCTACAATGAGCAGTTCTTC.

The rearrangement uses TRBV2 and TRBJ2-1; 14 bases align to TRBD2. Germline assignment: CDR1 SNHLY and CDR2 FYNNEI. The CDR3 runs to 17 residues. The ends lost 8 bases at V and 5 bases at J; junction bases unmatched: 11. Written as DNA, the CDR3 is TGTGCCAGCGCGACTAGCGGGAGGGCGAGTCTTAACAATGAGCAGTTCTTC. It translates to CASATSGRASLNNEQFF. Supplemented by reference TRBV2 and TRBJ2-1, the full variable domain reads EPEVTQTPSHQVTQMGQEVILRCVPISNHLYFYWYRQILGQKVEFLVSFYNNEISEKSEIFDDQFSVERPDGSNFTLKIRSTKLEDSAMYFCASATSGRASLNNEQFFGPGTRLTVL.

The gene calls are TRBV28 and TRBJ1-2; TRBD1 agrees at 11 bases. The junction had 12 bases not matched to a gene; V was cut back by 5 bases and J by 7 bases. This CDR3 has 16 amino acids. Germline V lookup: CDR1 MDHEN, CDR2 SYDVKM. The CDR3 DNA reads TGTGCCAGCAGTCTCCTTGAAGGACAGGGGGCGCTTGGCTACACCTTC. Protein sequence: CASSLLEGQGALGYTF.

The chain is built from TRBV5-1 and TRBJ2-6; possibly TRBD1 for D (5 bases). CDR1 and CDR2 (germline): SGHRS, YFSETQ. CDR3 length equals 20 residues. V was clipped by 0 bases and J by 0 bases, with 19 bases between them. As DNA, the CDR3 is TGCGCCAGCAGCTTGGGACAGAACATTGTTCCCCGCTCTGGGGCCAACGTCCTGACTTTC. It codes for CASSLGQNIVPRSGANVLTF.

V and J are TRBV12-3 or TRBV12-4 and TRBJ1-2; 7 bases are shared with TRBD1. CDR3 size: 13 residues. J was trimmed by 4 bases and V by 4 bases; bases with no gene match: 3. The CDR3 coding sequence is TGTGCCAGCAGTTCAACAGGGGTCTATGGCTACACCTTC. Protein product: CASSSTGVYGYTF.

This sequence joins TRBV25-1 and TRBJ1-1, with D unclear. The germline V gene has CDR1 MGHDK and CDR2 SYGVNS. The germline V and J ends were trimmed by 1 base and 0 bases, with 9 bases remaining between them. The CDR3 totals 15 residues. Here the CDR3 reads CASSEFPGMNTEAFF. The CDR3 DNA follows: TGTGCCAGCAGTGAATTCCCAGGAATGAACACTGAAGCTTTCTTT.

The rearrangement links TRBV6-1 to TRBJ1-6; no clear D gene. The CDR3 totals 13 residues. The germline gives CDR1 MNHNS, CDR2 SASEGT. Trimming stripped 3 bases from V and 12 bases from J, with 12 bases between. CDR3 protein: CASSETGIGPLHF. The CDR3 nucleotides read TGTGCCAGCAGTGAGACCGGGATTGGACCCCTCCACTTT.

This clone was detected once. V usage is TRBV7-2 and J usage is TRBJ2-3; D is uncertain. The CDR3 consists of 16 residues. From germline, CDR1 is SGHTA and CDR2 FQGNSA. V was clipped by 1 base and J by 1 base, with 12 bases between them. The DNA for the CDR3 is TGTGCCAGCAGCTTAGGCGGTACGTTTCGCACAGATACGCAGTATTTT. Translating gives CASSLGGTFRTDTQYF.

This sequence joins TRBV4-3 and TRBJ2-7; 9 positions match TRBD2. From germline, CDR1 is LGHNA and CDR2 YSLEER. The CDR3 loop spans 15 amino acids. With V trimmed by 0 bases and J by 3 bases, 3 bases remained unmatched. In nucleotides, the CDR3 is TGCGCCAGCAGCCAAGAAGGGACTAGCCGCTACGAGCAGTACTTC. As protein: CASSQEGTSRYEQYF.

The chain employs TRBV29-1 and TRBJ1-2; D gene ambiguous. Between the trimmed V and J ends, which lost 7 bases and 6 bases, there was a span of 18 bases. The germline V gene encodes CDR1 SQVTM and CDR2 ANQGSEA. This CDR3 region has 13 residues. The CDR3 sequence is CSGSPYMTNGYTF. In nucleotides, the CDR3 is TGCAGCGGCTCCCCTTACATGACAAATGGCTACACCTTC.

The DNA for the CDR3 is TGCGCCAGCAGCTTGGGGACAGGGACCTATGGCTACACCTTC. Residues: CASSLGTGTYGYTF. This chain uses TRBV5-1 with TRBJ1-2; 8 nucleotides align to TRBD1. V was pared by 0 bases and J by 4 bases, with 2 bases of the junction left unmatched. CDR3 length: 14 amino acids. Per the germline V gene, CDR1 is SGHRS and CDR2 is YFSETQ. Based on the CDR3 plus reference TRBV5-1 and TRBJ1-2, the full variable domain is KAGVTQTPRYLIKTRGQQVTLSCSPISGHRSVSWYQQTPGQGLQFLFEYFSETQRNKGNFPGRFSGRQFSNSRSEMNVSTLELGDSALYLCASSLGTGTYGYTFGSGTRLTVV.

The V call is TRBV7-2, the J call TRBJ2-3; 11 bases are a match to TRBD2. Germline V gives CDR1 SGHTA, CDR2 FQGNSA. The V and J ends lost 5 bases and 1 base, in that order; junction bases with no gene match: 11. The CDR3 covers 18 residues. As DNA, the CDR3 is TGTGCCAGCAGCCCCAATAGCGGGAGGGCATTGGGCACAGATACGCAGTATTTT. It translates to CASSPNSGRALGTDTQYF.

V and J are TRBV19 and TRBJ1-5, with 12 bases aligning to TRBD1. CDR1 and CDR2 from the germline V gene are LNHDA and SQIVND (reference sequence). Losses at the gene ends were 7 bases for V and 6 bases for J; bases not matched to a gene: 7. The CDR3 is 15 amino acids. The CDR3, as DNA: TGTGCCAGTAAATCCGGGACAGGGGGCCCTCAGCCCCAGCATTTT. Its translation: CASKSGTGGPQPQHF.

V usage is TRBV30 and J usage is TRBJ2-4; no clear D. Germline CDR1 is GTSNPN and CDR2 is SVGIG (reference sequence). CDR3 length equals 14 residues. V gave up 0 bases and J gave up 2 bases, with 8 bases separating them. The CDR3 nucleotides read TGTGCCTGGAGTGTTTACGGTACCAAAAACATTCAGTACTTC. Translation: CAWSVYGTKNIQYF. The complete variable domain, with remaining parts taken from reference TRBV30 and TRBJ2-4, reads SQTIHQWPATLVQPVGSPLSLECTVEGTSNPNLYWYRQAAGRGLQLLFYSVGIGQISSEVPQNLSASRPQDRQFILSSKKLLLSDSGFYLCAWSVYGTKNIQYFGAGTRLSVL.

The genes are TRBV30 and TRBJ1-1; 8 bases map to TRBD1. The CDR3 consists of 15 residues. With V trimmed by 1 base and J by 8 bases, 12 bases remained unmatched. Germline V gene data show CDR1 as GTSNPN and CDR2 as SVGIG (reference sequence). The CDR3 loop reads CAWSATGAPLLEAFF. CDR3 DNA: TGTGCCTGGAGTGCGACAGGGGCCCCTCTTTTGGAAGCTTTCTTT.

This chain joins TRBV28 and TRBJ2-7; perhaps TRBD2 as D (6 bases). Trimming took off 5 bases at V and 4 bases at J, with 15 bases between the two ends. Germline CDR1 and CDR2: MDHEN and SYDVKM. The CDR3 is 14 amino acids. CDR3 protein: CASSGSGSFYEQYF. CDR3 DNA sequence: TGTGCCAGCAGTGGCTCCGGGAGCTTTTACGAGCAGTACTTC.

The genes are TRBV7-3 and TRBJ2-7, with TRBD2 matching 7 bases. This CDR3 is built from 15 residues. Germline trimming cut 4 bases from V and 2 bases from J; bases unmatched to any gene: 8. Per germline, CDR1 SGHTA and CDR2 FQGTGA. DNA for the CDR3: TGTGCCAGCAGCTCCACACGCGGACTAGCCTACGAGCAGTACTTC. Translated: CASSSTRGLAYEQYF.

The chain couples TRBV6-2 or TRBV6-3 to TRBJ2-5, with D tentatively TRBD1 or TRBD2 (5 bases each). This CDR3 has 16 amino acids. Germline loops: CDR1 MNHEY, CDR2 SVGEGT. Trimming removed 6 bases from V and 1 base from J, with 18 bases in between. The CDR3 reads CASSRGRGPLQETQYF. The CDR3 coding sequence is TGTGCCAGCAGCCGGGGAAGGGGTCCGCTCCAAGAGACCCAGTACTTC.

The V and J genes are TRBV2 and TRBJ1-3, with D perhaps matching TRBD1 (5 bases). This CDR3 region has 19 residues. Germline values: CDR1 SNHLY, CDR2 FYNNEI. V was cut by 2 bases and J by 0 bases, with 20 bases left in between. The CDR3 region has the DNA TGTGCCAGCAGTGAACGCGGTCCGCGCGGACAAGTCTCTGGAAACACCATATATTTT. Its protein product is CASSERGPRGQVSGNTIYF.

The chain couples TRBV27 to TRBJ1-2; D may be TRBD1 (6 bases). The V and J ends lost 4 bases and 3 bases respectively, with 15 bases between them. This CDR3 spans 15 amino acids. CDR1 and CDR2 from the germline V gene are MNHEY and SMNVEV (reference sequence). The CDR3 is CASSSINRDDYGYTF. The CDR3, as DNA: TGTGCCAGCAGTTCCATTAACAGGGATGACTATGGCTACACCTTC.

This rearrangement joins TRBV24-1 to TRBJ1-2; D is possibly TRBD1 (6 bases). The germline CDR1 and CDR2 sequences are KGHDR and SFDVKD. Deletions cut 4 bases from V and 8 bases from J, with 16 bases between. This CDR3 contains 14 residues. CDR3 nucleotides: TGTGCCACCAGTGACGCCGGACAGCGCGGGGGCTACACCTTC. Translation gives CATSDAGQRGGYTF.

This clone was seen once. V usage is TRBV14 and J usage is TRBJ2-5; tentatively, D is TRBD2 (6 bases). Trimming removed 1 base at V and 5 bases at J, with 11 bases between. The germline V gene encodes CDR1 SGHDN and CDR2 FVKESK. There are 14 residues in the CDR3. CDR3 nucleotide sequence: TGTGCCAGCAGCCAAGGTAGCGGTGTGGAGACCCAGTACTTC. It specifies CASSQGSGVETQYF.

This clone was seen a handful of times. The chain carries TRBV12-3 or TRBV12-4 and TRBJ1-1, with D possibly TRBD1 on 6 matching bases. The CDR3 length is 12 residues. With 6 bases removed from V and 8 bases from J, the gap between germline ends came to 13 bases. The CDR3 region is CASSRRDMEAFF. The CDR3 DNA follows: TGTGCCAGCAGCCGCCGGGACATGGAAGCTTTCTTT.

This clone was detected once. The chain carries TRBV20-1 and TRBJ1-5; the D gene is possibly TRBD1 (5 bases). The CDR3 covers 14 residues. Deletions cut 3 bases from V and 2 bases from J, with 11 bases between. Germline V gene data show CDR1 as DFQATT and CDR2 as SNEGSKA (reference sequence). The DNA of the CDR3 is TGCAGTGCTAGTGGGACCAGGGGCAATCAGCCCCAGCATTTT. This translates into CSASGTRGNQPQHF.

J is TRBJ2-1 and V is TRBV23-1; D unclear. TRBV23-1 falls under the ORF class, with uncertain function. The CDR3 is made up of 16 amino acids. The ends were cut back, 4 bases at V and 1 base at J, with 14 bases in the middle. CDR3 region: CASSRVIRLSYNEQFF. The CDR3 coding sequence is TGCGCCAGCAGTCGCGTAATCCGATTATCCTACAATGAGCAGTTCTTC.

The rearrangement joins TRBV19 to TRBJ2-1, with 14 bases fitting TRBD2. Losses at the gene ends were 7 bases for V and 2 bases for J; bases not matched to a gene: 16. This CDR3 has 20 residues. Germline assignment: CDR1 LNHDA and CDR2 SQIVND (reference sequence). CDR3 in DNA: TGTGCCAGTATATCCGGCGCGGGACTAGCGGGAGCGGGAACCTACAATGAGCAGTTCTTC. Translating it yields CASISGAGLAGAGTYNEQFF.

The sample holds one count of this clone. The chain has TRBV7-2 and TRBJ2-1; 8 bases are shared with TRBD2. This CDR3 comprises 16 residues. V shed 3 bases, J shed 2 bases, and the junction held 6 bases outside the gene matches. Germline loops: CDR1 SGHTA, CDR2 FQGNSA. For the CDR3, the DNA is TGTGCCAGCAGCTTCGTAGCGGGGAGGACCTACAATGAGCAGTTCTTC. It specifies CASSFVAGRTYNEQFF.

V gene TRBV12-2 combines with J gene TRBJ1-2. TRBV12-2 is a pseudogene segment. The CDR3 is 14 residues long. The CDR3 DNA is TGTGCAAGTCGCCCCCCGGGAAAGCAAAAAGGCTACACCTTC. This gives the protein CASRPPGKQKGYTF.

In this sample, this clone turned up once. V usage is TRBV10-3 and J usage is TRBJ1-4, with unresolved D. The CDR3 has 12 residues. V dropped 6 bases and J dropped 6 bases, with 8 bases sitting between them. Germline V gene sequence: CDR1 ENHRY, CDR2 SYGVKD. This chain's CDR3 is CAIRATDEKLFF. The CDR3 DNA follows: TGTGCCATCAGAGCTACCGATGAAAAACTGTTTTTT.

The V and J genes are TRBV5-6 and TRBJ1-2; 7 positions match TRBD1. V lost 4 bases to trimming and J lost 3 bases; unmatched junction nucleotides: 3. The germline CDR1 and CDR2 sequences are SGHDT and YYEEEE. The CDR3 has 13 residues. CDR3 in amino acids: CASSRGPDYGYTF. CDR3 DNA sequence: TGTGCCAGCAGCAGGGGGCCTGACTATGGCTACACCTTC.